Shown below are 29 T cell receptor beta chains from a single sample sequenced in a study of beta chain features in type 1 diabetes. The study's findings and limits: Significant though moderate, a shortening of TCRB CDR3s appeared in all four CD4+ subsets of Type 1 diabetes patients.

Expressed TCRB transcripts got sequenced, as all isolated RNA was reverse transcribed. Repertoires were generated with immunoSEQ multiplex PCR, while TCRdb's copy carries only in-frame clones and drops some. The sample lists over 40,000 clones; around 70% were seen once. These receptors lack a known antigen. Specimen: Tregs from blood. All receptors derive from a woman under 30 with type 1 diabetes.

The CDR3 loop is CASSFAGQETQYF. The CDR3 region has the DNA TGTGCCAGCAGCTTCGCAGGGCAAGAGACCCAGTACTTC. The chain joins TRBV7-7 to TRBJ2-5; possible D gene TRBD1, 5 bases. CDR1 is SSHAT, CDR2 FNYEAQ, per germline (reference sequence). This CDR3 spans 13 amino acids. Deletions cut 3 bases from V and 2 bases from J, with 7 bases between.

V usage is TRBV28 and J usage is TRBJ2-7; tentatively, D is TRBD1 (5 bases). The length of the CDR3 is 14 residues. The germline V gene has CDR1 MDHEN and CDR2 SYDVKM. Trimming cost V 2 bases and J 5 bases, with 13 bases left between them. As DNA, the CDR3 is TGTGCCAGCAGTTTAATTCAGGGTTCCCACGAGCAGTACTTC. Amino acids: CASSLIQGSHEQYF.

The gene calls are TRBV7-2 and TRBJ1-2, with 7 bases fitting TRBD1. The J segment lost 5 bases and the V segment lost 0 bases, leaving 9 bases of the junction unmatched. In germline, CDR1 is SGHTA, CDR2 FQGNSA. The CDR3 runs to 16 residues. CDR3 residues: CASSLAGGESGYGYTF. CDR3 DNA sequence: TGTGCCAGCAGCTTAGCAGGGGGCGAGTCAGGTTATGGCTACACCTTC.

This clone showed up just a few times. CDR3 protein: CASGFGTGGSNEQFF. CDR3 DNA: TGTGCTAGTGGTTTTGGGACAGGGGGGAGCAATGAGCAGTTCTTC. The V gene is TRBV12-5, the J gene TRBJ2-1; 11 nucleotides agree with TRBD1. J gave up 6 bases and V 3 bases, and 4 bases lay outside the gene matches. The CDR3 extends over 15 amino acids. CDR1 is LGHNT, CDR2 FRNRAP, per germline. Drawing the rest from reference TRBV12-5 and TRBJ2-1, the complete variable domain is DARVTQTPRHKVTEMGQEVTMRCQPILGHNTVFWYRQTMMQGLELLAYFRNRAPLDDSGMPKDRFSAEMPDATLATLKIQPSEPRDSAVYFCASGFGTGGSNEQFFGPGTRLTVL.

V usage is TRBV29-1 and J usage is TRBJ2-5; D is unresolved. This CDR3 has 12 residues. Looked up from germline, CDR1 is SQVTM and CDR2 is ANQGSEA. Between the trimmed V and J ends, which lost 4 bases and 5 bases, there was a span of 11 bases. The CDR3 sequence is CSVAEIWETQYF. Here the CDR3 DNA reads TGCAGCGTTGCGGAGATTTGGGAGACCCAGTACTTC.

The V call is TRBV6-1, the J call TRBJ2-7; D gene ambiguous. Germline CDR1 is MNHNS and CDR2 is SASEGT. The CDR3 is made up of 11 amino acids. CDR3 amino acids: CVAVGWYEQYF. The CDR3 DNA sequence: TGTGTAGCTGTTGGTTGGTACGAGCAGTACTTC.

Of note for this clone: Its ends do not fully match the called genes, so a read error is possible. This chain links TRBV28 with TRBJ2-7; TRBD1 might be the D (5 bases). The CDR3 is made up of 13 amino acids. Germline loops: CDR1 MDHEN, CDR2 SYDVKM. This CDR3 reads CASSPHAAQGSGF. The CDR3 nucleotides read TGTGCCAGCAGTCCTCACGCAGCTCAGGGATCAGGCTTC. Complete variable domain (other parts from reference TRBV28 and TRBJ2-7): DVKVTQSSRYLVKRTGEKVFLECVQDMDHENMFWYRQDPGLGLRLIYFSYDVKMKEKGDIPEGYSVSREKKERFSLILESASTNQTSMYLCASSPHAAQGSGFGPGTRLTVT.

Only one count was recorded for this clone. This rearrangement joins TRBV6-5 to TRBJ1-5, with TRBD1 identical over 7 bases. Germline assignment: CDR1 MNHEY and CDR2 SVGAGI. This CDR3 contains 14 residues. The V and J ends lost 5 bases and 6 bases, in that order; junction bases with no gene match: 7. Written as DNA, the CDR3 is TGTGCCAGCAGTGACGACAGGGTTGGTCAGCCCCAGCATTTT. Translation gives CASSDDRVGQPQHF.

This clone has just one count. The genes are TRBV11-2 and TRBJ2-3; 10 bases map to TRBD2. V lost 1 base, J lost 2 bases, and 3 bases stayed unmatched. The length of the CDR3 is 16 residues. The V gene's germline CDR1 is SGHAT and CDR2 FQNNGV. This CDR3 reads CASSLGLAGYTDTQYF. The CDR3 nucleotides read TGTGCCAGCAGCTTAGGACTAGCGGGCTACACAGATACGCAGTATTTT. Combining the CDR3 with reference TRBV11-2 and TRBJ2-3 gives the whole variable domain EAGVAQSPRYKIIEKRQSVAFWCNPISGHATLYWYQQILGQGPKLLIQFQNNGVVDDSQLPKDRFSAERLKGVDSTLKIQPAKLEDSAVYLCASSLGLAGYTDTQYFGPGTRLTVL.

This clone was observed a few times. V usage is TRBV5-1 and J usage is TRBJ2-7; D perhaps matches TRBD2 (6 bases). From germline, CDR1 is SGHRS and CDR2 YFSETQ. Trimming pared 4 bases from V and 5 bases from J, leaving 16 bases between. The CDR3 spans 14 residues. The DNA of the CDR3 is TGCGCCAGCAGCGCGGTCCACCCGGGGGACGAGCAGTACTTC. Translation: CASSAVHPGDEQYF.

This clone was counted a few times. V and J are TRBV28 and TRBJ1-1; TRBD1 agrees at 8 bases. The germline V gene has CDR1 MDHEN and CDR2 SYDVKM. V lost 7 bases to trimming and J lost 5 bases; unmatched junction nucleotides: 9. The CDR3 consists of 14 residues. This CDR3 is CASKYGQGGTEAFF. CDR3 coding DNA: TGTGCCAGCAAATACGGACAGGGAGGGACTGAAGCTTTCTTT.

The chain combines TRBV7-2 with TRBJ1-4; 10 bases are a match to TRBD1. This CDR3 is built from 15 residues. The V gene's germline CDR1 is SGHTA and CDR2 FQGNSA. V trimming: 5 bases; J trimming: 7 bases; junction bases outside the gene matches: 7. The CDR3 is CASSPAGTGVEKLFF. The CDR3 nucleotides are TGTGCCAGCAGCCCCGCCGGGACAGGGGTTGAAAAACTGTTTTTT.

The rearrangement links TRBV7-2 to TRBJ2-1, with D possibly matching TRBD1 (6 bases). The CDR3 spans 13 residues. Germline CDR1 and CDR2: SGHTA and FQGNSA. V shed 5 bases and J shed 7 bases, with 12 bases lying between them. In DNA, the CDR3 is TGTGCCAGCAGCCACAGGGACGGGAATGAGCAGTTCTTC. Amino acid sequence: CASSHRDGNEQFF.

For this clone: Here the CDR3 omits its conserved ending phenylalanine or tryptophan, so a read error is the likely source. The J gene is TRBJ1-1, the V gene TRBV7-8; D is unclear. The CDR3 loop spans 13 amino acids. CDR1 SGHVS and CDR2 FQNEAQ come from the germline V gene. Trimming stripped 5 bases from V and 5 bases from J, with 12 bases between. CDR3 amino acids: CASSMDPRTEAFL. In DNA form, the CDR3 reads TGTGCCAGCAGCATGGACCCGAGGACTGAAGCTTTCCTT.

V and J are TRBV7-2 and TRBJ2-7, with 12 bases lining up with TRBD2. J lost 3 bases, V lost 5 bases, and 2 bases had no gene match. In germline, CDR1 is SGHTA, CDR2 FQGNSA. The CDR3 runs 14 residues. CDR3 in amino acids: CASSRGLAGYEQYF. The CDR3 nucleotides read TGTGCCAGCAGCCGGGGACTAGCGGGCTACGAGCAGTACTTC.

The chain couples TRBV5-1 to TRBJ1-2, with D unclear. The CDR3 spans 17 residues. In germline, CDR1 is SGHRS, CDR2 YFSETQ. Trimming removed 0 bases at V and 2 bases at J, with 17 bases between. CDR3 DNA sequence: TGCGCCAGCAGCTTGGCCAGGACTTCCCCGACAAACTATGGCTACACCTTC. Protein: CASSLARTSPTNYGYTF.

This chain connects TRBV7-9 to TRBJ1-4, with a possible D match to TRBD1 (5 bases). This CDR3 comprises 16 residues. Germline values: CDR1 SEHNR, CDR2 FQNEAQ (reference sequence). V lost 2 bases to trimming and J lost 4 bases, with 14 bases between them. CDR3 amino acids: CASSLNSGNGNEKLFF. In DNA form, the CDR3 reads TGTGCCAGCAGCTTAAACTCAGGGAACGGTAATGAAAAACTGTTTTTT. Full variable domain (outside the CDR3, taken from reference TRBV7-9 and TRBJ1-4): DTGVSQNPRHKITKRGQNVTFRCDPISEHNRLYWYRQTLGQGPEFLTYFQNEAQLEKSRLLSDRFSAERPKGSFSTLEIQRTEQGDSAMYLCASSLNSGNGNEKLFFGSGTQLSVL.

In its sample, this clone was seen once. The chain carries TRBV5-1 and TRBJ2-3; D is uncertain. The CDR3 runs to 10 residues. Germline V gene lookup returns CDR1 SGHRS and CDR2 YFSETQ. Trimming stripped 6 bases from V and 6 bases from J, with 5 bases between. Here the CDR3 reads CASNADTQYF. As DNA, the CDR3 is TGCGCCAGCAATGCGGATACGCAGTATTTT. Filled out from reference TRBV5-1 and TRBJ2-3, the complete variable domain reads KAGVTQTPRYLIKTRGQQVTLSCSPISGHRSVSWYQQTPGQGLQFLFEYFSETQRNKGNFPGRFSGRQFSNSRSEMNVSTLELGDSALYLCASNADTQYFGPGTRLTVL.

The chain recombines TRBV27 with TRBJ2-7; D call uncertain. Looked up from germline, CDR1 is MNHEY and CDR2 is SMNVEV (reference sequence). CDR3 length equals 11 residues. The germline V and J ends were trimmed by 6 bases and 6 bases, with 9 bases remaining between them. CDR3 nucleotide sequence: TGTGCCAGCAGCGGGTTGGGCGAGCAGTACTTC. Translating gives CASSGLGEQYF.

This clone was seen more than once but under ten times. The chain joins TRBV29-1 to TRBJ1-1, with D maybe TRBD1 (5 bases). The CDR3 covers 13 residues. Germline lookup yields CDR1 SQVTM and CDR2 ANQGSEA. Trimming pared 4 bases from V and 0 bases from J, leaving 9 bases between. As DNA, the CDR3 is TGCAGCGTTGGACAGAGGTTGAACACTGAAGCTTTCTTT. Translating it yields CSVGQRLNTEAFF.

This clone was counted once. The chain employs TRBV28 and TRBJ2-1; 8 bases line up with TRBD1. The CDR3 sequence is 15 residues long. V lost 6 bases to trimming and J lost 3 bases; unmatched junction nucleotides: 7. Germline V lookup: CDR1 MDHEN, CDR2 SYDVKM. CDR3 sequence reads: CASSRAGTGYNEQFF. In nucleotides, the CDR3 is TGTGCCAGCAGCCGGGCCGGGACAGGCTACAATGAGCAGTTCTTC.

The chain is built from TRBV4-1 and TRBJ2-7, with D perhaps TRBD1 (6 bases). CDR1 is MGHRA and CDR2 is YSYEKL in the germline V gene. The CDR3 runs to 16 residues. The V gene lost 2 bases and the J gene lost 0 bases, with 14 bases spanning the gap. CDR3 in DNA: TGCGCCAGCAGCCAAACAAAACAGGGCCTCTCCTACGAGCAGTACTTC. Residues: CASSQTKQGLSYEQYF.

This clone was detected once. The rearrangement joins TRBV11-2 to TRBJ2-2; D not certain. Looked up from germline, CDR1 is SGHAT and CDR2 is FQNNGV. Trimming removed 3 bases at V and 0 bases at J, with 8 bases between. This CDR3 comprises 15 residues. CDR3 nucleotide sequence: TGTGCCAGCAGCTTTTTGGGCTCGAACACCGGGGAGCTGTTTTTT. Translation: CASSFLGSNTGELFF. The variable domain in full, completed from reference TRBV11-2 and TRBJ2-2, reads EAGVAQSPRYKIIEKRQSVAFWCNPISGHATLYWYQQILGQGPKLLIQFQNNGVVDDSQLPKDRFSAERLKGVDSTLKIQPAKLEDSAVYLCASSFLGSNTGELFFGEGSRLTVL.

The CDR3 loop is CASSPGGLAGAGETQYF. In nucleotides, the CDR3 is TGCGCCAGCAGCCCTGGGGGACTAGCGGGGGCGGGAGAGACCCAGTACTTC. The V gene is TRBV5-1, the J gene TRBJ2-5; TRBD2 agrees at 14 bases. Germline V gene sequence: CDR1 SGHRS, CDR2 YFSETQ. Germline trimming cut 4 bases from V and 4 bases from J; bases unmatched to any gene: 9. The CDR3 length is 17 residues.

This rearrangement joins TRBV13 to TRBJ1-2, with D unresolved. Looked up from germline, CDR1 is PRHDT and CDR2 is FYEKMQ (reference sequence). V shed 0 bases and J shed 0 bases, with 11 bases lying between them. The CDR3 contains 16 residues. The DNA of the CDR3 is TGTGCCAGCAGCTTAGGGTGGAGGGTATCTAACTATGGCTACACCTTC. It translates to CASSLGWRVSNYGYTF.

This chain connects TRBV2 to TRBJ2-5; 11 bases align to TRBD2. The CDR3 length is 15 residues. The germline gives CDR1 SNHLY, CDR2 FYNNEI. The V gene end was trimmed by 6 bases and the J gene end by 11 bases; junction bases not matched to a gene: 14. The CDR3 coding sequence is TGTGCCAGCAGACTGGGGGCTAGCGGGAGGTGGGTGCAGTACTTC. Protein sequence: CASRLGASGRWVQYF.

This clone is labeled medium-sized. The chain uses TRBV18 and TRBJ2-5; D is possibly TRBD2 (5 bases). The germline gives CDR1 KGHSH, CDR2 LQKENI. Trimming pared 0 bases from V and 3 bases from J, leaving 11 bases between. The CDR3 spans 15 residues. The CDR3: CASSPPRAAEETQYF. CDR3 DNA sequence: TGTGCCAGCTCACCACCGCGGGCAGCTGAAGAGACCCAGTACTTC.

This chain links TRBV10-3 with TRBJ2-1; 7 bases map to TRBD2. V was clipped by 9 bases and J by 2 bases; unmatched bases: 10. The CDR3 extends over 15 amino acids. Per the germline V gene, CDR1 is ENHRY and CDR2 is SYGVKD. The CDR3 nucleotides are TGTGCCATTACGGGGGGACTGTCGCCCTACAATGAGCAGTTCTTC. Translating it yields CAITGGLSPYNEQFF.

V is TRBV4-3 and J is TRBJ1-4, with 9 bases identical to TRBD1. This CDR3 has 14 amino acids. The germline gives CDR1 LGHNA, CDR2 YSLEER. The V segment lost 5 bases and the J segment 4 bases; nucleotides outside the gene matches: 2. The CDR3 nucleotides are TGCGCCAGCAGCTGGGACAGGGATAATGAAAAACTGTTTTTT. This translates into CASSWDRDNEKLFF.